This TCR beta chain is drawn from a study of blood T cells in healthy people across ages (dated by TCRdb to about 2015). As for the study more broadly: Template switching captured roughly one uniquely barcoded TCR beta cDNA molecule per two T cells in model experiments. Using the same blood draw, the study looked at two additional independent replicas of 1 million unique cDNA reads for two donors, one aged 18 to 30 and the other aged 80 or older. Using deep sequencing normalized with unique cDNA molecular identifiers, the study measured how TCR beta repertoire diversity changes with age. The donors were divided into four age groups: young (average around 15 years), middle-aged (approximately 41), aged (approximately 62) and long-lived (approximately 74).

Remarks on this clonotype: No cognate antigen has been identified for it. Base qualities were left out, and no much larger clone turns up one base away.

The donors were a few dozen Caucasian individuals from Russia, aged 6 to 90 years, who were systemically healthy. Approximately 10 milliliters of peripheral blood were collected from each donor into EDTA-treated Vacutainer tubes. PBMCs were isolated by Ficoll-Paque density-gradient centrifugation, with at least 6 million obtained per sample. Trizol reagent was used to extract total RNA from the PBMCs, yielding at least 6 micrograms per sample. For every donor, an aliquot of PBMCs went through flow cytometry to measure the percentages of naive CD45RAhigh/CD27high T cells. Library preparation was by 5' RACE. The sequencing machine was an Illumina HiSeq 2500. The second PCR ran for about 6 to 11 cycles and used a J-beta primer mix along with a sample-barcoded 5' primer. A template-switch 5' adaptor carrying 12 random nucleotides introduced a unique molecular identifier onto each TCR beta cDNA molecule. Each sample yielded at least 3 million CDR3-containing paired-end reads. The Mint cDNA synthesis kit, primed by a TRBC-specific oligonucleotide, was used to synthesize first-strand cDNA from all RNA. Following uracil-DNA glycosylase treatment, a first 18-cycle PCR with universal primers M1SS and BC2_uni_R was performed on all cDNA. Regarding the original processing steps: Each sample was normalized by randomly selecting 1 million high-quality reads, each carrying a distinct molecular identifier. Instead of being binned into consensus sequences, reads that shared molecular identifiers were thrown out. MiTCR, run with a Q25 quality threshold and the strictest error-elimination algorithm, handled CDR3 identification, clonotype clustering and error correction. A nonparametric unseen species model with Euler transformation was used to estimate a lower bound on total TCR beta diversity. TCRdb itself trimmed the public reads at Q25 with fastp, ran MiXCR and retained productive beta chains. Identical CDR3 proteins give one entry, which carries the most common genes and DNA. The V and J calls, along with clone size, are taken from TCRdb and not from the paper's own processing. This sample gives more than 600,000 distinct CDR3 sequences in total; 25% of them show up just once. The leading ten clones occupy more than 7.5% of the sample.

Here is what the overall study found, with its caveats: There was a strong correlation between observed TCR beta diversity and the percentage of naive T cells measured by flow cytometry. Donor CMV infection status was unknown, potentially confounding age-related changes in expanded clonotypes. Conclusive comparison of naive and antigen-experienced compartments was prevented by the profiling of bulk unsorted PBMCs. Compared with the aged group, the long-lived group had more naive CD4+ T cells, fewer expanded clones and increased TCR diversity, a pattern suggesting age selection. As age increased, observed TCR beta diversity per million T cells dropped in a roughly linear way, and a significant reduction was already evident by age 40. Estimates of total diversity based on one million sequenced T cells were regarded as lower bounds and as underestimates.

The CDR1 and CDR2 encoded by the germline V gene (reference sequence) are MNHNY and SVGAGI. For this chain, trimming is 0 bases at the V end and 5 bases at the J end, and the number of junction bases without a gene match is 6. The CDR3 runs 15 amino acids, cysteine and phenylalanine included. Here the CDR3 DNA is all that survives: 45 bases in frame from base 1. These data also featured in a second study, about T cells of mothers and their children. As the second paper documents: Nine systemically healthy Caucasian individuals served as donors, namely three mothers together with their six children. cDNA synthesis consumed the entire amount of extracted RNA, loaded at around 1.4 ug RNA in each 15 ul reaction. In the second PCR, the M1S primer introduced both the sample barcodes and 2-4 random nucleotides. Over 9 million TCR beta CDR3 reads were obtained for each mother, and approximately 3.2 million reads were obtained for each child. Thymic selection similarly shapes TCR recombination output in related and unrelated pairs, with minor effect from inherited differences. Related mother-child pairs always showed normalized repertoire overlap that was slightly higher than in unrelated mother-child pairs, though the difference was never significant. With a sensitivity of about 100 clones per million clonotypes, no persistent microchimeric T cell clones were detected. The study used deep NGS to compare TCR beta repertoires of mothers and children, seeking features distinguishing related mother-child pairs from unrelated individuals. Mothers averaged approximately 41 +/- 4 years of age and children averaged roughly 11 +/- 4 years. Libraries were sequenced on Illumina HiSeq 2000 with 100+100 nt paired-end reads after adapter ligation with NEBNext reagents. Mother and child libraries were prepared a month apart and sequenced in separate runs to prevent cross-contamination. For each donor, somewhere between roughly 450,000 and 2,000,000 distinct TCR beta clonotypes were identified. Naive TCR beta clonotypes were estimated from low-frequency clonotypes matched to each donor's FACS-determined naive share, without sorting.

The chain is assembled from TRBV6-6 and TRBJ2-5, with TRBD1 matching 7 junction bases. This TCR came from a boy aged 5 to 17 in good health. The sample taken for sequencing was blood. The CDR3 sequence is CASSYSGGPRETQYF. The nucleotide sequence reads as follows: TGTGCCAGCAGTTACTCAGGGGGCCCGAGGGAGACCCAGTACTTC.